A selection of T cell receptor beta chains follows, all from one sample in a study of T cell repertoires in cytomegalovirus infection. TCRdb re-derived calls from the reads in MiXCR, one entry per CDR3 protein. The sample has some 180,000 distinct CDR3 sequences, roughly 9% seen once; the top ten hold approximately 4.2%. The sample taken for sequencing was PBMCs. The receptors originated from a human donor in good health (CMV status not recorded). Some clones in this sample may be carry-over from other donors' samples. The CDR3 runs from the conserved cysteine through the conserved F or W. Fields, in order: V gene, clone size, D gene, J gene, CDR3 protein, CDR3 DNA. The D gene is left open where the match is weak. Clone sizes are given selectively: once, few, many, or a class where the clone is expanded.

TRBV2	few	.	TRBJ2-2	CASSGVSVTNTGELFF	TGTGCCAGCAGTGGGGTTTCTGTAACGAACACCGGGGAGCTGTTTTTT
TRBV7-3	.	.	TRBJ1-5	CASSQSGGGQPQHF	TGTGCCAGCAGCCAAAGCGGGGGTGGTCAGCCCCAGCATTTT
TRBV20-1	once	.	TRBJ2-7	CSARWSRGPYEQYF	TGCAGTGCTAGGTGGTCGAGGGGTCCCTACGAGCAGTACTTC
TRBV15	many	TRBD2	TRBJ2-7	CATSRVAAAGGPATEQYF	TGTGCCACCAGCAGAGTCGCAGCAGCGGGAGGGCCTGCAACCGAGCAGTACTTC
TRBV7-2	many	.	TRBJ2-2	CASSLDSSGDTGELFF	TGTGCCAGCAGCTTAGATTCGTCCGGTGACACCGGGGAGCTGTTTTTT
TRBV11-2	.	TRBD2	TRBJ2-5	CASSLSSSLAGGHQETQYF	TGTGCCAGCAGCTTATCCTCCTCCCTAGCGGGGGGGCACCAAGAGACCCAGTACTTC
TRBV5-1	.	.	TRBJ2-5	CASSLHGQQETQYF	TGCGCCAGCAGCCTACATGGACAGCAAGAGACCCAGTACTTC
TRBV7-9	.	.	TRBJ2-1	CASSLEGRGAYNEQFF	TGTGCCAGCAGCTTAGAAGGGCGGGGAGCCTACAATGAGCAGTTCTTC
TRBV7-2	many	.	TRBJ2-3	CASSLSGNTQYF	TGTGCCAGCAGCTTATCAGGAAATACGCAGTATTTT
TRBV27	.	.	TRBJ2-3	CASSARTRDTQYF	TGTGCCAGCAGTGCTAGGACGCGAGATACGCAGTATTTT
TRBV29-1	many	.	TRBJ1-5	CTQPRSGFGANSNQPQHF	TGCACACAACCTAGATCGGGGTTTGGCGCAAATAGCAATCAGCCCCAGCATTTT
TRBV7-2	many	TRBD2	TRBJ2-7	CASSLGTAGSGRFYEQYF	TGTGCCAGCAGCTTAGGGACGGCGGGGAGCGGGAGATTTTACGAGCAGTACTTC
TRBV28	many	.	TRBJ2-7	CASSSGGDTYEQYF	TGTGCCAGCAGTTCTGGTGGGGATACCTACGAGCAGTACTTC
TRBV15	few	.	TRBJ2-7	CATSFSRGYEQYF	TGTGCCACCAGCTTCTCAAGGGGATACGAGCAGTACTTC
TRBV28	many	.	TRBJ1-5	CASSWGAGRVLNQPQHF	TGTGCCAGCAGCTGGGGTGCAGGTCGCGTCTTAAATCAGCCCCAGCATTTT
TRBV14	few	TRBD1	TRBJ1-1	CASSPTGQGARTEAFF	TGTGCCAGCAGCCCTACGGGACAGGGGGCTCGGACTGAAGCTTTCTTT
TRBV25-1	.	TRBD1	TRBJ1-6	CASSESGQGFNSPLHF	TGTGCCAGCAGTGAGTCGGGACAGGGGTTTAATTCACCCCTCCACTTT
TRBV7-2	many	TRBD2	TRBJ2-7	CASTDGRGRYEQYF	TGTGCCAGCACTGACGGGAGGGGTAGATACGAGCAGTACTTC
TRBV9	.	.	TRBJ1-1	CASSVAGGMILNTEAFF	TGTGCCAGCAGCGTAGCGGGGGGGATGATATTGAACACTGAAGCTTTCTTT
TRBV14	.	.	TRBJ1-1	CASSHGRNTEAFF	TGTGCCAGCAGCCACGGAAGGAACACTGAAGCTTTCTTT
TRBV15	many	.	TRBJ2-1	CATSTAGTSYNEQFF	TGTGCCACCAGTACCGCGGGGACCTCCTACAATGAGCAGTTCTTC
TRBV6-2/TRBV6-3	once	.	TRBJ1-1	CASSQQGDGTEAFF	TGTGCCAGCAGTCAGCAGGGAGATGGCACTGAAGCTTTCTTT
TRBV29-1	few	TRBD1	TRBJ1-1	CSVRRTGGRSTEAFF	TGCAGCGTTCGTAGGACAGGGGGCAGGAGCACTGAAGCTTTCTTT
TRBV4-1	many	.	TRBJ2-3	CASSQGAGDTQYF	TGCGCCAGCAGCCAAGGGGCTGGAGATACGCAGTATTTT
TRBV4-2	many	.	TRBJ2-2	CASSPRKGLTGELFF	TGTGCCAGCAGCCCCCGGAAAGGTCTAACCGGGGAGCTGTTTTTT
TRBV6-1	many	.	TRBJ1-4	CASRRSPTTNEKLFF	TGTGCCAGCAGGAGATCACCTACAACTAATGAAAAACTGTTTTTT
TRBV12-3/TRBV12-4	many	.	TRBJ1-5	CASTWGGGNNQPQHF	TGTGCCAGCACCTGGGGCGGAGGGAACAATCAGCCCCAGCATTTT
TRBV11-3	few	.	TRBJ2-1	CASSSTFDSSYNEQFF	TGTGCCAGCAGCTCCACCTTCGACAGCTCCTACAATGAGCAGTTCTTC
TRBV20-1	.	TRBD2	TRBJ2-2	CSARGGRAGGELFF	TGCAGTGCTAGAGGAGGGAGGGCCGGTGGGGAGCTGTTTTTT
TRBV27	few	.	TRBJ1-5	CASSLQVPSNQPQHF	TGTGCCAGCAGCCTACAGGTCCCTAGCAATCAGCCCCAGCATTTT
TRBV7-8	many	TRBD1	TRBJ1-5	CASSRDRDQPQHF	TGTGCCAGCAGCAGGGACAGGGACCAGCCCCAGCATTTT
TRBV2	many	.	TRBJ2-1	CASSEAKGNTYNEQFF	TGTGCCAGCAGTGAAGCGAAGGGCAATACCTACAATGAGCAGTTCTTC